Below, 22 T cell receptor beta chains from the same sample are listed, as sequenced in a study of T-cell memory formation after mild COVID-19. Using its own MiXCR run on the 5' RACE reads, TCRdb lists one record per CDR3 protein. The sample yields 150,000 to 200,000 distinct CDR3 sequences, around 10% seen once. The sequenced sample consisted of PBMCs or a T cell subset sorted from them (not recorded which). These receptors all come from a man between 18 and 29 years old who had mild COVID-19 (a few samples of this study predate the infection). Cell type and time point are not known.

This clonotype was seen many times. The chain recombines TRBV24-1 with TRBJ2-1; D unresolved. This CDR3 contains 12 residues. The V gene lost 7 bases and the J gene lost 0 bases, with 3 bases spanning the gap. Germline assignment: CDR1 KGHDR and CDR2 SFDVKD. The CDR3 DNA reads as TGTGCCACCAGCCGCTCCTACAATGAGCAGTTCTTC. This codes for CATSRSYNEQFF.

This clonotype occurred a few times. J is TRBJ1-5 and V is TRBV19; no reliable D call. From germline, CDR1 is LNHDA and CDR2 SQIVND (reference sequence). V was cut by 3 bases and J by 3 bases, with 9 bases left in between. This CDR3 spans 14 amino acids. This CDR3 reads CASSIQASNQPQHF. DNA for the CDR3: TGTGCCAGTAGTATCCAGGCTTCCAATCAGCCCCAGCATTTT.

This clonotype was seen a few times. V usage is TRBV9 and J usage is TRBJ2-1; possible D gene TRBD1, 5 bases. The germline V gene has CDR1 SGDLS and CDR2 YYNGEE. Between the trimmed V and J ends, which lost 0 bases and 10 bases, there was a span of 11 bases. The CDR3 loop spans 13 amino acids. The CDR3 here is CASSVEGFSEQFF. The CDR3 nucleotides read TGTGCCAGCAGCGTAGAGGGGTTCAGCGAGCAGTTCTTC. Variable domain in full (rest from reference TRBV9 and TRBJ2-1): DSGVTQTPKHLITATGQRVTLRCSPRSGDLSVYWYQQSLDQGLQFLIQYYNGEERAKGNILERFSAQQFPDLHSELNLSSLELGDSALYFCASSVEGFSEQFFGPGTRLTVL.

This clonotype was seen only a few times. The chain employs TRBV5-5 and TRBJ1-1; D uncertain. The length of the CDR3 is 17 residues. V dropped 4 bases and J dropped 1 base, with 20 bases sitting between them. Germline CDR1 is SGHKS and CDR2 is YYEKEE (reference sequence). The CDR3 DNA reads TGTGCCAGCAGCCCTAGGCGAACGGGGTCGGGGAACACTGAAGCTTTCTTT. Amino acids: CASSPRRTGSGNTEAFF.

The chain couples TRBV20-1 to TRBJ2-5; D is unresolved. In germline, CDR1 is DFQATT, CDR2 SNEGSKA (reference sequence). The CDR3 sequence is 13 residues long. The V end lost 6 bases, the J end lost 3 bases, and 14 bases lay between the germline ends. The CDR3 DNA is TGCAGTGCCCCCGGGCCTGTGGAAGAGACCCAGTACTTC. As protein: CSAPGPVEETQYF.

This chain connects TRBV6-6 to TRBJ2-7; possibly TRBD1 for D (5 bases). The germline V gene has CDR1 MNHNY and CDR2 SVGAGI (reference sequence). With 8 bases removed from V and 3 bases from J, the gap between germline ends came to 17 bases. The CDR3 is 14 amino acids. Here the CDR3 DNA reads TGTGCCAGCGCAACAGGAGTCCTACTCTACGAGCAGTACTTC. This translates into CASATGVLLYEQYF.

The chain is built from TRBV5-1 and TRBJ1-5, with a tentative D call TRBD1 (6 bases). This CDR3 has 15 residues. V gave up 4 bases and J gave up 5 bases, with 16 bases separating them. From germline, CDR1 is SGHRS and CDR2 YFSETQ. This chain's CDR3 is CASSPLGQLDQPQHF. CDR3 sequence (DNA): TGCGCCAGCAGCCCACTCGGACAGCTAGATCAGCCCCAGCATTTT.

This clonotype appeared a few times. The CDR3 nucleotides are TGTGCCAGCTTGACAGGGCCTCCTGAAAAACTGTTTTTT. This gives the protein CASLTGPPEKLFF. This chain uses TRBV2 with TRBJ1-4, with 7 bases identical to TRBD1. The germline V gene encodes CDR1 SNHLY and CDR2 FYNNEI. Trimming cost V 8 bases and J 7 bases; bases outside gene matches: 7. This CDR3 comprises 13 residues.

The V gene is TRBV7-3, the J gene TRBJ1-2; the D is unclear. The CDR3 totals 19 residues. V gave up 5 bases and J gave up 0 bases, with 25 bases separating them. Germline V CDR1 and CDR2: SGHTA, FQGTGA. In DNA form, the CDR3 reads TGTGCCAGCAGCCCCCTGACCCATCATTTGCCAACAGCTAACTATGGCTACACCTTC. It codes for CASSPLTHHLPTANYGYTF.

This clonotype was counted only a few times. Written as DNA, the CDR3 is TGCAGTGCTTTAAAACAGGGGGCGTTTGTTAATTCACCCCTCCACTTT. Its protein is CSALKQGAFVNSPLHF. The J gene is TRBJ1-6, the V gene TRBV20-1; the match to TRBD1 covers 9 bases. Looked up from germline, CDR1 is DFQATT and CDR2 is SNEGSKA (reference sequence). The CDR3 sequence is 16 residues long. Trimming removed 5 bases from V and 6 bases from J; junction bases left unmatched: 11.

This chain connects TRBV7-3 to TRBJ2-1; 8 bases match TRBD2. CDR3 length: 13 residues. The J segment lost 12 bases and the V segment lost 5 bases, leaving 9 bases of the junction unmatched. CDR1 and CDR2 (germline): SGHTA, FQGTGA. The CDR3 spells CASSPLAALTQFF. The CDR3 DNA sequence: TGTGCCAGCAGCCCACTAGCGGCGCTGACGCAGTTCTTC.

This clonotype was detected only a few times. The CDR3 loop is CASSQLAGNMGKLFF. CDR3 bases: TGTGCCAGCAGCCAGCTGGCAGGGAACATGGGAAAACTGTTTTTT. The rearrangement joins TRBV14 to TRBJ1-4, with D possibly being TRBD1 (5 bases). CDR1 is SGHDN, CDR2 FVKESK, per germline. Trimming took off 3 bases at V and 10 bases at J, with 18 bases between the two ends. The CDR3 spans 15 residues.

This chain joins TRBV7-2 and TRBJ2-7; possibly TRBD1 for D (7 bases). This CDR3 spans 15 amino acids. Germline loops: CDR1 SGHTA, CDR2 FQGNSA. The germline V and J ends were trimmed by 6 bases and 2 bases, with 17 bases remaining between them. The CDR3 bases are TGTGCCAGCAGTTCTGCGGGGACAGCTGCCTACGAGCAGTACGTC. Translating gives CASSSAGTAAYEQYV.

The chain employs TRBV11-3 and TRBJ2-2, with D tentatively TRBD1 (5 bases). The CDR3 length is 14 residues. Germline assignment: CDR1 SGHNT and CDR2 YENEEA. The germline V and J ends were trimmed by 3 bases and 2 bases, with 7 bases remaining between them. The DNA for the CDR3 is TGTGCCAGCAGCTTGGACATCAACACCGGGGAGCTGTTTTTT. Protein sequence: CASSLDINTGELFF.

This chain uses TRBV7-3 with TRBJ2-3; 7 bases are a match to TRBD1. V lost 3 bases, J lost 3 bases, and 6 bases stayed unmatched. The germline CDR1 and CDR2 sequences are SGHTA and FQGTGA. The length of the CDR3 is 15 residues. CDR3 region: CASSFGTDKTDTQYF. The CDR3, as DNA: TGTGCCAGCAGCTTCGGGACAGACAAGACAGATACGCAGTATTTT.

This clonotype was counted a few times. The CDR3 region is CASSSALLRDEKLFF. The CDR3 nucleotides are TGTGCCAGCAGCTCCGCCCTTTTAAGGGATGAAAAACTGTTTTTT. V gene TRBV7-8 combines with J gene TRBJ1-4; D is undetermined. The CDR3 runs 15 residues. Germline CDR1 reads SGHVS; CDR2 reads FQNEAQ. With 4 bases removed from V and 6 bases from J, the gap between germline ends came to 15 bases.

A few counts support this clonotype. The chain is built from TRBV6-5 and TRBJ2-1; 13 bases line up with TRBD2. V lost 4 bases, J lost 2 bases, and 8 bases stayed unmatched. Germline V gene lookup returns CDR1 MNHEY and CDR2 SVGAGI. The CDR3 extends over 18 amino acids. The chain's CDR3 is CASSWAGTSGDPYNEQFF. CDR3 in DNA: TGTGCCAGCAGTTGGGCCGGGACTAGCGGGGACCCCTACAATGAGCAGTTCTTC.

This clonotype occurred many times. The chain links TRBV4-2 to TRBJ2-3; possibly TRBD1 or TRBD2 for D (5 bases each). Germline loops: CDR1 LGHNA, CDR2 YNFKEQ. With 0 bases removed from V and 14 bases from J, the gap between germline ends came to 24 bases. This CDR3 region has 16 residues. In nucleotides, the CDR3 is TGTGCCAGCAGCCAAGATAGGGCGGGCACCGGGACCCGGCCGTATTTT. This sequence encodes CASSQDRAGTGTRPYF.

This clonotype was seen many times. The chain joins TRBV29-1 to TRBJ1-2; 9 nucleotides match TRBD1. The V segment lost 6 bases and the J segment 2 bases; nucleotides outside the gene matches: 4. The CDR3 has 13 amino acids. Germline V lookup: CDR1 SQVTM, CDR2 ANQGSEA. This CDR3 is CSVGTGPNYGYTF. CDR3 nucleotide sequence: TGCAGCGTCGGGACAGGGCCCAACTATGGCTACACCTTC.

This sequence joins TRBV11-2 and TRBJ2-1, with a tentative D call TRBD1 (5 bases). The CDR3 is 14 amino acids. Trimming removed 1 base at V and 3 bases at J, with 7 bases between. From germline, CDR1 is SGHAT and CDR2 FQNNGV. CDR3 sequence reads: CASSLVQGYNEQFF. The CDR3 DNA follows: TGTGCCAGCAGCTTAGTGCAGGGCTACAATGAGCAGTTCTTC.

This sequence joins TRBV25-1 and TRBJ2-3; 8 bases map to TRBD1. Trimming cost V 0 bases and J 0 bases; bases outside gene matches: 5. Germline loops: CDR1 MGHDK, CDR2 SYGVNS. The CDR3 has 17 amino acids. The CDR3 here is CASSEYGQGGSTDTQYF. CDR3 nucleotides: TGTGCCAGCAGTGAATATGGACAGGGAGGTAGCACAGATACGCAGTATTTT. Full variable domain (remainder filled in from reference TRBV25-1 and TRBJ2-3): EADIYQTPRYLVIGTGKKITLECSQTMGHDKMYWYQQDPGMELHLIHYSYGVNSTEKGDLSSESTVSRIRTEHFPLTLESARPSHTSQYLCASSEYGQGGSTDTQYFGPGTRLTVL.

V and J are TRBV7-2 and TRBJ2-3, with no clear D. Germline CDR1 reads SGHTA; CDR2 reads FQGNSA. Trimming removed 5 bases at V and 2 bases at J, with 17 bases between. There are 16 residues in the CDR3. The CDR3 coding sequence is TGTGCCAGCAGCCAACGGGTCCTCCAGTCCACAGATACGCAGTATTTT. Translated: CASSQRVLQSTDTQYF.